This entry features one T cell receptor (beta chain) sequence. Its antigen is currently not known. It has no much larger one-base neighbor in the sample; base qualities were not kept. This entry is derived from a study of OX40 agonist ivuxolimab in advanced cancers. Turning to the overall study: The costimulatory receptor OX40 (CD134) was targeted by ivuxolimab, a fully human IgG2 agonistic monoclonal antibody. Intravenous ivuxolimab was administered to patients every 2 weeks at six dose levels: 0.01, 0.1, 0.3, 1.5, 3 and 10 mg/kg. Of the roughly 52 dose-escalation patients, hepatocellular carcinoma was present in around 20, melanoma in some 15, renal cell carcinoma in 9 and head and neck cancer in 9. A male proportion of 70% to 90% and a mean age of roughly 55 years, ranging from 23 to 79, were recorded for the dose-escalation cohort. Prior anti-PD-1, anti-PD-L1 or anti-CTLA-4 therapy was permitted, and approximately 39% of dose-escalation patients had received checkpoint inhibitors. Partial responses were achieved by three dose-escalation patients, of whom one had hepatocellular carcinoma and two had cutaneous melanoma. Peripheral TCRbeta sequencing was intended to test whether TCR sequence diversity was altered and clonal T-cell expansion was caused by ivuxolimab. The monotherapy dose-escalation portion (N ≈ 52 patients) of the phase I ivuxolimab trial is reported in the paper.

Genomic DNA was extracted from sorted cells for sequencing of the TCRbeta CDR3 region. The immunoSEQ Assay was used for sequencing of TCRbeta CDR3 regions. In its TCRdb copy, this immuneACCESS table keeps in-frame sequences only and misses some clones. Where compared with another copy, unresolved V genes explain less than half of these, and the others have no known cause. The sample contains roughly 75,000 clones, about 92% of them found a single time. Of the sample, about 0.35% falls within the top ten clones. What the authors observed across the whole study: On average, CD8+ T cells showed more expanded clones than CD4+ T cells after ivuxolimab. At doses from 0.1 to 3.0 mg/kg, clonal expansion was seen in both CD4+ and CD8+ blood T cells between baseline and week 6. In the 0.1-3.0 mg/kg groups, partial responders had among the lowest normalized peripheral clonal expansion, particularly in CD8+ T cells. The antigen specificity of the peripheral T cells that underwent clonal expansion was not determined. Low levels of normalized T-cell clonal expansion were also seen in some patients who did not respond.

Patients with a history of autoimmune disease or receiving systemic immunosuppression were excluded from the trial. Peripheral blood for TCR sequencing was collected from all dose cohorts at baseline, on cycle 4 day 1, and on cycle 7 day 1. Samples were obtained from an open-label, multicenter, first-in-human phase I dose-escalation trial of ivuxolimab. Adults with locally advanced or metastatic melanoma, renal cell, hepatocellular, or head and neck squamous cell carcinoma were enrolled in the trial. Before TCR sequencing, CD4+ T cells and CD8+ T cells from peripheral blood were sorted into separate populations. In the germline V gene (reference sequence), CDR1 corresponds to GTSNPN and CDR2 to SVGIG. Trimming removed 3 bases from V and 5 bases from J, leaving 10 bases between the germline ends. Taken from cysteine to phenylalanine, the CDR3 has 12 residues. Only the CDR3 portion is preserved as DNA: 36 bases, with reading frame beginning at the first base.

The chain couples TRBV30 to TRBJ1-2; no D gene can be assigned with confidence. The sequence was collected from an adult with an advanced solid tumor such as melanoma, head and neck, liver or kidney cancer. The starting material was CD4+ or CD8+ T cells sorted from blood, obtained in a trial of the OX40 agonist ivuxolimab. CDR3 loop: CAWSERPYGYTF. The nucleotide sequence reads TGTGCCTGGAGCGAAAGACCTTATGGCTACACCTTC.